These T cell receptor beta chains were read from a single sample in a study of T cells in narcolepsy. The repertoire was sequenced with immunoSEQ multiplex PCR; TCRdb's copy has only in-frame clones and lacks some. This sample has about 35,000 clones, with 80% found just once. The material sequenced was memory (CD45RA-) CD4+ T cells from blood. The receptors originated from a human donor in good health. CDR3s include the opening cysteine and the closing phenylalanine or tryptophan. Fields, in order: D gene, clone size, J gene, V gene, CDR3 protein, CDR3 DNA. The D gene is left open where the match is weak. Clone size is shown for a subset of rows, as once, few, many or a class of expanded clone.

d_gene: TRBD2; abundance: .; j_gene: TRBJ2-2; v_gene: TRBV28; CDR3aa: CASELAGERGGELFF; CDR3nt: TGTGCCAGCGAGCTAGCGGGAGAACGGGGCGGGGAGCTGTTTTTT
d_gene: .; abundance: .; j_gene: TRBJ1-2; v_gene: TRBV7-8; CDR3aa: CASSLAAVSNYGYTF; CDR3nt: TGTGCCAGCAGCTTAGCAGCAGTCTCTAACTATGGCTACACCTTC
d_gene: TRBD1; abundance: .; j_gene: TRBJ1-1; v_gene: TRBV6-5; CDR3aa: CASSYSRTGGLVEAFF; CDR3nt: TGTGCCAGCAGTTACTCAAGGACAGGGGGCTTAGTTGAAGCTTTCTTT
d_gene: .; abundance: .; j_gene: TRBJ2-5; v_gene: TRBV5-6; CDR3aa: CASSFSGTGETQYF; CDR3nt: TGTGCCAGCAGCTTCTCCGGGACTGGAGAGACCCAGTACTTC
d_gene: TRBD1; abundance: .; j_gene: TRBJ1-5; v_gene: TRBV10-3; CDR3aa: CAISEGRQGGNQPQHF; CDR3nt: TGTGCCATCAGTGAAGGTCGACAGGGGGGCAATCAGCCCCAGCATTTT
d_gene: .; abundance: .; j_gene: TRBJ1-6; v_gene: TRBV7-9; CDR3aa: CASSLISNSPLHF; CDR3nt: TGTGCCAGCAGCTTAATCAGTAATTCACCCCTCCACTTT
d_gene: .; abundance: few; j_gene: TRBJ2-7; v_gene: TRBV10-1; CDR3aa: CASSPQLGSEQYF; CDR3nt: TGCGCCAGCAGCCCTCAACTGGGGTCCGAGCAGTACTTC
d_gene: .; abundance: once; j_gene: TRBJ2-2; v_gene: TRBV7-2; CDR3aa: CASSSYDTGELFF; CDR3nt: TGTGCCAGCAGCTCGTATGACACCGGGGAGCTGTTTTTT
d_gene: .; abundance: .; j_gene: TRBJ2-7; v_gene: TRBV21-1; CDR3aa: CASSKGASGRNYEQYF; CDR3nt: TGTGCCAGCAGCAAAGGGGCTAGCGGGAGGAACTACGAGCAGTACTTC
d_gene: .; abundance: .; j_gene: TRBJ1-1; v_gene: TRBV30; CDR3aa: CAWGMGSEAFF; CDR3nt: TGTGCCTGGGGAATGGGTAGTGAAGCTTTCTTT